This TCR beta chain was profiled in a study of CD8 T cells in ankylosing spondylitis. Study-wide findings and caveats: Within ankylosing spondylitis blood, a TCR beta motif made up of seven or eight highly homologous variants appeared to be characteristic. Disease-linked clones bore a CD8+ phenotype, appearing relatively rarely in peripheral blood. There was reportedly significant enrichment of clones that were disease-linked in matched ankylosing spondylitis synovial fluid. Reactive arthritis synovial fluid and blood were previously reported to contain some motif variants.

For this clonotype: What it binds is unknown.

Quantitative 5'-RACE was performed with molecular barcodes, and it yielded the TCR beta libraries. TCRdb ran MiXCR on the 5' RACE reads and lists one entry per CDR3 protein. This sample has over 400,000 distinct CDR3 sequences; approximately 26% occur once, and the top ten carry 0.89%. V was trimmed by 5 bases and J by 3 bases, leaving 14 bases between them. This CDR3 region has 15 residues. Looked up from germline, CDR1 is LGHDT and CDR2 is YNNKEL (reference sequence). The sample was blood, either unsorted or a sorted T cell fraction (not recorded which). The J gene is TRBJ2-1, the V gene TRBV3-1; maybe TRBD1 (6 bases). This receptor was obtained from a male donor with ankylosing spondylitis. For the CDR3, the DNA is TGTGCCAGCAGCTCCGGACAGACACTCTACAATGAGCAGTTCTTC. Protein sequence: CASSSGQTLYNEQFF.